The sequence of this T cell receptor (beta chain) was determined in a study of blood T cell repertoires in COVID-19. The length of the CDR3 is 20 residues. V shed 0 bases, J shed 0 bases, and the junction held 16 bases outside the gene matches. The germline V gene encodes CDR1 LNHDA and CDR2 SQIVND (reference sequence). Participant age was about 18 to 100 years, and participants resided in around 24 US areas. Profiling relied on immunoSEQ multiplex PCR, and the TCRdb table lists in-frame clones only, not all of them. Of some 320,000 clones listed, roughly nine tenths are singletons. The TCR was taken from a man aged 60 to 69 who had recovered from COVID-19. The source material was PBMCs or T cells enriched from blood (not recorded which). The rearrangement joins TRBV19 to TRBJ1-2; 7 bases fit TRBD1. The CDR3 sequence: CASSIEPSRQGRTANYGYTF. The CDR3, as DNA: TGTGCCAGTAGTATAGAACCTTCACGACAGGGCCGCACCGCTAACTATGGCTACACCTTC.